Only a few counts were recorded for the clone carrying this T cell receptor beta chain. No antigen is known for it. What was sequenced were expressed TCRB transcripts, since all of the isolated RNA had been reverse transcribed. TCRdb's copy holds only in-frame clones and misses some; the assay was immunoSEQ multiplex PCR. The sample shows hundreds of thousands of clones, 13% of them seen only once. Staining for CD45RO/CCR7/CD25/CD127/CD95/CD27 allowed sorting of CD4+ naive, central memory, regulatory and stem cell-like memory cells. This sample was included in a study of beta chain features in type 1 diabetes. Turning to the study itself: Over all samples combined, about 100,000,000 sorted cells were examined. Overall study results and limits: Any HLA-type effect on TCRB rearrangement remained unresolved here. Moderate yet significant TCRB CDR3 shortening was seen in Type 1 diabetes patients in all four CD4+ subsets.

Trimming took off 4 bases at V and 5 bases at J, with 20 bases between the two ends. The germline CDR1 and CDR2 sequences are MNHEY and SVGAGI. CDR3 size: 16 residues. The specimen sequenced was naive CD4+ T cells from blood. V and J are TRBV6-5 and TRBJ2-5; D possibly corresponds to TRBD2 (6 bases). The sequence derives from a man in his late teens or twenties with type 1 diabetes. This CDR3 reads CASSFMSSDRGETQYF. The CDR3 DNA reads as TGTGCCAGCAGTTTTATGTCTTCAGACCGGGGGGAGACCCAGTACTTC.